The present T cell receptor (beta chain) was sequenced within a study of blood T cells in healthy people across ages. A sample-barcoded 5' primer and a J-beta primer mix were used in a second PCR of roughly 7 to 11 cycles. Per-sample output comprised a minimum of 2.5 million paired-end reads containing CDR3. MiXCR, applied by TCRdb to the 5' RACE reads, yields one record per CDR3 protein. This sample yields about 930,000 distinct CDR3 sequences, of which roughly 29% are seen a single time; 10% to 13% belongs to the top ten. As regards this clonotype: This may arise from a read error, as a much more abundant clone is one base away.

The CDR3 has 16 residues. The V gene's germline CDR1 is DFQATT and CDR2 SNEGSKA (reference sequence). A further study also used this sample, focusing on T cells of mothers and their children. From that paper: Versus unrelated pairs, overlap was slightly higher in related mother-child pairs, without reaching significance.

This chain joins TRBV20-1 and TRBJ2-6; D may be TRBD1 or TRBD2 (7 bases each). The specimen was blood. The sequence was collected from a woman aged 40 to 50 in good health. This chain's CDR3 is CSAPPRGGSGANVRTF. The CDR3 nucleotides read TGCAGTGCTCCTCCCAGGGGGGGGTCTGGGGCCAACGTCCGGACTTTC.